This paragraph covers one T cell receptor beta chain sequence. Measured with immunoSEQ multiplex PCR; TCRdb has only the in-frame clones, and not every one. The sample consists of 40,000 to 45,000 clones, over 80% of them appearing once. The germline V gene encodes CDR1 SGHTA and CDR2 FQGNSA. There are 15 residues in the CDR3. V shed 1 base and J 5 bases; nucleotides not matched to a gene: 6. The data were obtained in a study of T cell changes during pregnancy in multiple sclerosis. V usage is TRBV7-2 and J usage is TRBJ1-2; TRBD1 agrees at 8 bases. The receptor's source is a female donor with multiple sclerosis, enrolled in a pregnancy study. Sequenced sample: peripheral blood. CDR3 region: CASSLGQGSGYGYTF. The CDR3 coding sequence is TGTGCCAGCAGCTTAGGACAGGGGTCTGGGTATGGCTACACCTTC. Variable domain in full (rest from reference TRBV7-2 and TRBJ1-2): GAGVSQSPSNKVTEKGKDVELRCDPISGHTALYWYRQSLGQGLEFLIYFQGNSAPDKSGLPSDRFSAERTGGSVSTLTIQRTQQEDSAVYLCASSLGQGSGYGYTFGSGTRLTVV.